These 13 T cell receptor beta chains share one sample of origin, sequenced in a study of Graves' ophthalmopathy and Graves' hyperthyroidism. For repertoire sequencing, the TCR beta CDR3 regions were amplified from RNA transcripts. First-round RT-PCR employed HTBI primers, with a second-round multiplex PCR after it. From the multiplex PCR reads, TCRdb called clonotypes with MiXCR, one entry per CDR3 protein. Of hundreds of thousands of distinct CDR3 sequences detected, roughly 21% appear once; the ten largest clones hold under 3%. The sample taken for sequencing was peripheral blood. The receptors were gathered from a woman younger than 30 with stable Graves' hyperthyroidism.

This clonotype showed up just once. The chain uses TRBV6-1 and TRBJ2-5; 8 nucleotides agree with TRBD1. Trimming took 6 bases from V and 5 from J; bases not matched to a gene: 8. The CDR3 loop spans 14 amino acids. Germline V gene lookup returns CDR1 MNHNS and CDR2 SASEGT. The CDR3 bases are TGTGCCAGCAGACGGACAGGGACCGTCGAGACCCAGTACTTC. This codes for CASRRTGTVETQYF.

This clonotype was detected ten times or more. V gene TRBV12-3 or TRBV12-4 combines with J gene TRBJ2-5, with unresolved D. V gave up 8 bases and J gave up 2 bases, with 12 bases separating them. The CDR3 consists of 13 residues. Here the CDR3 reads CASGLQNQETQYF. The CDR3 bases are TGTGCCAGCGGCCTACAAAATCAAGAGACCCAGTACTTC.

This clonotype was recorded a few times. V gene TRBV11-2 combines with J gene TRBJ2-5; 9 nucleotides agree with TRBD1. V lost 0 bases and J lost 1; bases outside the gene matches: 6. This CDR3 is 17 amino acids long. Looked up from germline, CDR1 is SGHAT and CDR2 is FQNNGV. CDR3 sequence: CASSLDGGDRVQETQYF. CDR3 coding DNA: TGTGCCAGCAGCTTAGATGGGGGGGACAGGGTCCAAGAGACCCAGTACTTC.

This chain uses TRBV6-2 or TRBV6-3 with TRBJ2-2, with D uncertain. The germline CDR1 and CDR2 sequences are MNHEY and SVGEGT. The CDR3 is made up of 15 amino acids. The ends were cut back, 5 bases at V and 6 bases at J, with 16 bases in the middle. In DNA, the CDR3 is TGTGCCAGCAGTGACCGATTCGTCCGGGCCGGGGAGCTGTTTTTT. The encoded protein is CASSDRFVRAGELFF.

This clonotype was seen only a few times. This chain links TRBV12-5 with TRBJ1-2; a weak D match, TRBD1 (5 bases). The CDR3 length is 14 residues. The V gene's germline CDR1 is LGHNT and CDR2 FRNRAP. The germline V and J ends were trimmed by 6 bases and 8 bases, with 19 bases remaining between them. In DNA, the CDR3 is TGTGCTAGTGGCCCCCGGACACCCTGGGACGGCTACACCTTC. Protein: CASGPRTPWDGYTF.

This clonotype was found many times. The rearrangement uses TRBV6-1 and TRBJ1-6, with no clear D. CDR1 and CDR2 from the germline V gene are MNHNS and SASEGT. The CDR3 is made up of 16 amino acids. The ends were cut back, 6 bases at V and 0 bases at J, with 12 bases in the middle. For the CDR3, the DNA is TGTGCCAGCAGGGACGGACGGAGCTCCTATAATTCACCCCTCCACTTT. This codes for CASRDGRSSYNSPLHF.

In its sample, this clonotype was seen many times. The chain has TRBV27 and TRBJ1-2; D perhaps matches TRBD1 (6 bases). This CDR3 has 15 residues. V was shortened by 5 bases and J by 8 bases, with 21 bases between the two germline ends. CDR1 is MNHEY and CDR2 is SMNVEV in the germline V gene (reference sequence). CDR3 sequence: CASSLNAGTFEGYTF. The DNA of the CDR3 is TGTGCCAGCAGTCTAAACGCCGGGACATTTGAGGGCTACACCTTC.

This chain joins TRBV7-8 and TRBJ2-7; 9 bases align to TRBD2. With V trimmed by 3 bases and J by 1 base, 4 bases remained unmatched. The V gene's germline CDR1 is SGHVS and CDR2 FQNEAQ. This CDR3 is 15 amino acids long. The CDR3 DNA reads TGTGCCAGCAGCTTTAGACTAGCGGCTTCCTACGAGCAGTACTTC. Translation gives CASSFRLAASYEQYF.

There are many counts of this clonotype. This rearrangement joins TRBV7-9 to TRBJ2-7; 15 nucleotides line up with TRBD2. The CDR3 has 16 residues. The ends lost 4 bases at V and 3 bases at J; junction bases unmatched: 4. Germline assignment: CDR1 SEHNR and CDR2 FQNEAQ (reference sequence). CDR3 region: CASSWTSGRGIYEQYF. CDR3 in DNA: TGTGCCAGCAGCTGGACTAGCGGGAGGGGCATCTACGAGCAGTACTTC.

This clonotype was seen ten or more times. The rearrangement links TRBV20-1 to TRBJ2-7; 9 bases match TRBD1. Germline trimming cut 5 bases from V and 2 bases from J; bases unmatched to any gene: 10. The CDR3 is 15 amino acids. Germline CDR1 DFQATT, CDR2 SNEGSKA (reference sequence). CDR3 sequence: CSAVEAGQGPYEQYF. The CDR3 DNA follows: TGCAGTGCTGTGGAGGCGGGACAGGGCCCCTACGAGCAGTACTTC.

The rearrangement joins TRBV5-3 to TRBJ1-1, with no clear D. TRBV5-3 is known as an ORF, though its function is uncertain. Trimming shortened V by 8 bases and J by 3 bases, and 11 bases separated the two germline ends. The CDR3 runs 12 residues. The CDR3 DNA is TGTGCCAGCAGGCGAGGCTACACTGAAGCTTTCTTT. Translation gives CASRRGYTEAFF.

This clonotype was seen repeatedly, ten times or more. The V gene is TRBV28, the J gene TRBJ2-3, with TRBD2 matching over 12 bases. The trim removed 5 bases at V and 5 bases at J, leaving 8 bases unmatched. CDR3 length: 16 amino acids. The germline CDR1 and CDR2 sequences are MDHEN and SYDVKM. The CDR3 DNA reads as TGTGCCAGCAGTCCCTCGACTAGCGGGAGTCGAGATACGCAGTATTTT. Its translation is CASSPSTSGSRDTQYF.

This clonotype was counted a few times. This CDR3 is CASSPRDRGRTETQYF. The CDR3 DNA reads as TGTGCCAGCAGCCCCCGGGACAGGGGCCGGACGGAGACCCAGTACTTC. This chain connects TRBV7-8 to TRBJ2-5; 10 bases are a match to TRBD1. Germline V gene sequence: CDR1 SGHVS, CDR2 FQNEAQ. The CDR3 spans 16 residues. With 5 bases clipped from V and 5 bases from J, the junction kept 11 bases outside the gene matches.